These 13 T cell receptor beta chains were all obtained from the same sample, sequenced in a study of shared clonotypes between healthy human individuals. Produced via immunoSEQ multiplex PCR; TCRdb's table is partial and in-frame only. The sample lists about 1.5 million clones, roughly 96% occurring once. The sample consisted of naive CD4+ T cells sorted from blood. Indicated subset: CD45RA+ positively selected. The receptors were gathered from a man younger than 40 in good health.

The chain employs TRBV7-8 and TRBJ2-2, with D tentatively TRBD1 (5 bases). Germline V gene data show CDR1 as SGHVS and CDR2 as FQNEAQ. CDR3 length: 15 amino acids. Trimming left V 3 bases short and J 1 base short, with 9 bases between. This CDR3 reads CASSLAGRNTGELFF. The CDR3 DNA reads TGTGCCAGCAGCTTGGCAGGGCGGAACACCGGGGAGCTGTTTTTT.

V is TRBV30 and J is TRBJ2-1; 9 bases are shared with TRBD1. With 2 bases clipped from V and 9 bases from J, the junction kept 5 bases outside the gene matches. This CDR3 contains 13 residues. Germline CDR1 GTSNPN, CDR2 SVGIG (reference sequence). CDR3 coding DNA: TGTGCCTGGAGTCAACAGGGGGCAGGTGAGCAGTTCTTC. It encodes CAWSQQGAGEQFF. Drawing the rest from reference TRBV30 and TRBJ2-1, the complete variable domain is SQTIHQWPATLVQPVGSPLSLECTVEGTSNPNLYWYRQAAGRGLQLLFYSVGIGQISSEVPQNLSASRPQDRQFILSSKKLLLSDSGFYLCAWSQQGAGEQFFGPGTRLTVL.

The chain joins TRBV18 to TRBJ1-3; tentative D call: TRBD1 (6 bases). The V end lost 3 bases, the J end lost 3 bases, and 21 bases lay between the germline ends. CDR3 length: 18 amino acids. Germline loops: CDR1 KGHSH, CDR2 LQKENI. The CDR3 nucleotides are TGTGCCAGCTCACCCGCCGCAGGGGCGCTCTCTCATGGAAACACCATATATTTT. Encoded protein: CASSPAAGALSHGNTIYF. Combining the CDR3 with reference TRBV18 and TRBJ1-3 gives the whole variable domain NAGVMQNPRHLVRRRGQEARLRCSPMKGHSHVYWYRQLPEEGLKFMVYLQKENIIDESGMPKERFSAEFPKEGPSILRIQQVVRGDSAAYFCASSPAAGALSHGNTIYFGEGSWLTVV.

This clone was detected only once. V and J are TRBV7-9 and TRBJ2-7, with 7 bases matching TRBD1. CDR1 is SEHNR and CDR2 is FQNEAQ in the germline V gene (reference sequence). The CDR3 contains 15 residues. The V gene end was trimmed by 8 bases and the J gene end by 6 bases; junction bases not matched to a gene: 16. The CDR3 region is CASSRAGTEWSEQYF. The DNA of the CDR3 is TGTGCCAGCTCCCGGGCCGGGACAGAGTGGAGCGAGCAGTACTTC.

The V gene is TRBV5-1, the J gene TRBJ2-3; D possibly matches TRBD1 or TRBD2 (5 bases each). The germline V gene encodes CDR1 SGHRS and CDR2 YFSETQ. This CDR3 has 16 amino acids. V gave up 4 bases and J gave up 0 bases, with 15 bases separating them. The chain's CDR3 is CASSPRGGFSTDTQYF. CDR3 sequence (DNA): TGCGCCAGCAGCCCCCGGGGCGGTTTCAGCACAGATACGCAGTATTTT. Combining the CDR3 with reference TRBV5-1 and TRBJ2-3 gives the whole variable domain KAGVTQTPRYLIKTRGQQVTLSCSPISGHRSVSWYQQTPGQGLQFLFEYFSETQRNKGNFPGRFSGRQFSNSRSEMNVSTLELGDSALYLCASSPRGGFSTDTQYFGPGTRLTVL.

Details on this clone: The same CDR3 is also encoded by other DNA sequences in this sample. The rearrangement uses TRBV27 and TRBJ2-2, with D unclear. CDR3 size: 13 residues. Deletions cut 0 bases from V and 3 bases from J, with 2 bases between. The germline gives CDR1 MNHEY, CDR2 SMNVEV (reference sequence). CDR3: CASSLSDTGELFF. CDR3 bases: TGTGCCAGCAGTTTATCTGACACCGGGGAGCTGTTTTTT.

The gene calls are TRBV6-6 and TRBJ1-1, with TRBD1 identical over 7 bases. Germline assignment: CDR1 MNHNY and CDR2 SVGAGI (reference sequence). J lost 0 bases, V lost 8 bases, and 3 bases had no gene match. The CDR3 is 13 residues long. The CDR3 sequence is CASLTGVNTEAFF. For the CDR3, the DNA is TGTGCCAGCCTTACAGGGGTGAACACTGAAGCTTTCTTT.

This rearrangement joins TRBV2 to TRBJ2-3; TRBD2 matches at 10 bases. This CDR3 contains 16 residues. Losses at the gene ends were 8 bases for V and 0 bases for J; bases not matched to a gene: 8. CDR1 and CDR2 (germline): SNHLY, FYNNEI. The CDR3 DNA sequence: TGTGCCAGCGAGGCTAGCGGGAGTCTAAGCACAGATACGCAGTATTTT. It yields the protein CASEASGSLSTDTQYF.

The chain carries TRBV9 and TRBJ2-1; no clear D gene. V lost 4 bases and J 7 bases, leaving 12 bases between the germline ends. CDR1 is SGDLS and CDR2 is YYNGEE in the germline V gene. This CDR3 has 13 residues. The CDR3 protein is CASSPRVANEQFF. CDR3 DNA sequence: TGTGCCAGCAGCCCTCGAGTTGCTAATGAGCAGTTCTTC.

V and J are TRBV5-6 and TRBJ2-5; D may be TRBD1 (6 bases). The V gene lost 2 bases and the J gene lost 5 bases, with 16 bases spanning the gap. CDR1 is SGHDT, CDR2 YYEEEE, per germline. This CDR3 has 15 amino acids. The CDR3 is CASSLGDRFMETQYF. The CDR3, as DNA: TGTGCCAGCAGCTTAGGCGACAGGTTCATGGAGACCCAGTACTTC.

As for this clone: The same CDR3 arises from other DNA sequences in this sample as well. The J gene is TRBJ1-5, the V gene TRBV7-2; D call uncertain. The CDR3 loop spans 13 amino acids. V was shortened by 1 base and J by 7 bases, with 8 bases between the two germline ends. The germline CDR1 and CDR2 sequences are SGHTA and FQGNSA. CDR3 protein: CASSLGRAQPQHF. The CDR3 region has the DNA TGTGCCAGCAGCTTAGGAAGGGCACAGCCCCAGCATTTT. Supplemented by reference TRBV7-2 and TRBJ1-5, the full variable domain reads GAGVSQSPSNKVTEKGKDVELRCDPISGHTALYWYRQSLGQGLEFLIYFQGNSAPDKSGLPSDRFSAERTGGSVSTLTIQRTQQEDSAVYLCASSLGRAQPQHFGDGTRLSIL.

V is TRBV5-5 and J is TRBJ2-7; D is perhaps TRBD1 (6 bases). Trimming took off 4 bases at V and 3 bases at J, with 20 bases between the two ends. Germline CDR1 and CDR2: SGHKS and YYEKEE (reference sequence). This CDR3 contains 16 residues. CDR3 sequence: CASSHPLPRGDYEQYF. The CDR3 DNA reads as TGTGCCAGCAGCCACCCATTACCCAGGGGTGACTACGAGCAGTACTTC.

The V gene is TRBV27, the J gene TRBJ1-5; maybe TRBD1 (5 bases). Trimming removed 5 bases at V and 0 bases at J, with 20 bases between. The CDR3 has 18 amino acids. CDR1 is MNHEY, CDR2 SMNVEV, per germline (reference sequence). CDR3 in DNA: TGTGCCAGCAGTCCCTTCGGTCGGGGACCAACTAGCAATCAGCCCCAGCATTTT. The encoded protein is CASSPFGRGPTSNQPQHF.